This T cell receptor (beta chain) was recorded in a study of OX40 agonist ivuxolimab in advanced cancers. Study conclusions and caveats: On average, CD8+ T cells had more expanded clones than CD4+.

The data were produced by immunoSEQ multiplex PCR, yet TCRdb's version contains in-frame clones alone and is incomplete. The profile covers 90,000 to 100,000 clones, with roughly nine tenths appearing a single time and approximately 2.5% taken by the ten largest. The CDR3 consists of 12 residues. CDR1 and CDR2 (germline): MRHNA, SNTAGT. Trimming shortened V by 2 bases and J by 5 bases, and 6 bases separated the two germline ends. For this clone: As yet, its antigen is unknown.

The chain couples TRBV6-4 to TRBJ1-2; possible D gene TRBD1, 5 bases. The TCR sequence derives from an adult with an advanced solid tumor such as melanoma, head and neck, liver or kidney cancer. The sequences come from CD4+ or CD8+ T cells sorted from blood, collected in a trial of the OX40 agonist ivuxolimab. CDR3 residues: CASSDGGYGYTF. The CDR3 coding sequence is TGTGCCAGCAGTGACGGGGGATATGGCTACACCTTC.